The present TCR beta chain was sequenced within a study of blood T cells in healthy people across ages. General study results and limits: The CMV status of each donor remained undetermined, and this could have confounded shifts in expanded clonotypes.

The CDR3 covers 11 residues. The V end lost 7 bases, the J end lost 4 bases, and 7 bases lay between the germline ends. From germline, CDR1 is SNHLY and CDR2 FYNNEI. Alongside a J-beta primer mix, a sample-barcoded 5' primer served in a second PCR lasting 7 to 11 cycles. Researchers report that a template-switch adaptor with 12 random nucleotides tagged each cDNA molecule. In TCRdb, the 5' RACE reads were re-called with MiXCR into one record per CDR3 protein. The table records about 570,000 distinct CDR3 sequences, around 27% of them present only once. This clonotype has a handful of counts. What it binds is not known. In addition, the sample was reused for a study of T cells of mothers and their children. As that report states: A few mothers and their six children, all healthy Caucasians, donated. Per mother, over 9 million TCR beta CDR3 reads were obtained; per child, roughly 2.9 million.

The source of this sequence is a boy between 2 and 10 years old in good health. The chain is built from TRBV2 and TRBJ2-5; no definite D call. The specimen sequenced was blood. The CDR3 region is CASMDGETQYF. The CDR3 bases are TGTGCCAGCATGGACGGAGAGACCCAGTACTTC.